The rows below give T cell receptor beta chains drawn from one sample of a study of blood T cell repertoires in COVID-19. Here immunoSEQ multiplex PCR was the method, and the copy in TCRdb shows in-frame clones only, minus some. Of fewer than 300,000 clones listed, 85% to 90% were seen once; the top ten hold 13%. The sequenced material came from peripheral blood. The receptors come from a human donor in a cohort sampled during active COVID-19. Each CDR3 is given with its conserved first and last residue.

j_call: TRBJ2-1
v_call: TRBV5-1
cdr3_length: 17
cdr3_aa: CASSDGLAGGKYNEQFF

j_call: TRBJ2-1
v_call: TRBV9
cdr3_length: 17
cdr3_aa: CASSVGWGGSSYNEQFF

j_call: TRBJ1-2
v_call: TRBV7-9
cdr3_length: 13
cdr3_aa: CASSPALNYGYTF

j_call: TRBJ2-7
v_call: TRBV7-8
cdr3_length: 18
cdr3_aa: CASSPTLSGQLRSYEQYF

j_call: TRBJ2-7
v_call: TRBV3-1/TRBV3-2
cdr3_length: 18
cdr3_aa: CASSQQGVPSPFQDEQYF

j_call: TRBJ2-7
v_call: TRBV4-3
cdr3_length: 13
cdr3_aa: CASSQGRSYEQYF

j_call: TRBJ2-1
v_call: TRBV3-1/TRBV3-2
cdr3_length: 16
cdr3_aa: CASSQVPGTGANEQFF

j_call: TRBJ2-2
v_call: TRBV5-8
cdr3_length: 14
cdr3_aa: CASSPDIAPGELFF

j_call: TRBJ1-2
v_call: TRBV29-1
cdr3_length: 14
cdr3_aa: CSVSDGKAVGGYTF

j_call: TRBJ2-7
v_call: TRBV5-6
cdr3_length: 12
cdr3_aa: CASSFASLEQYF

j_call: TRBJ1-2
v_call: TRBV28
cdr3_length: 13
cdr3_aa: CASSLRSFGGYTF

j_call: TRBJ2-7
v_call: TRBV7-2
cdr3_length: 15
cdr3_aa: CASSRTNGRAYEQYF

j_call: TRBJ1-5
v_call: TRBV28
cdr3_length: 13
cdr3_aa: CASSLLGGQPQHF

j_call: TRBJ2-5
v_call: TRBV3-1/TRBV3-2
cdr3_length: 12
cdr3_aa: CASSQGRETQYF

j_call: TRBJ1-5
v_call: TRBV7-9
cdr3_length: 12
cdr3_aa: CASSQNNQPQHF

j_call: TRBJ2-7
v_call: TRBV4-3
cdr3_length: 13
cdr3_aa: CASSQGHSGEQYF

j_call: TRBJ2-7
v_call: TRBV6-5
cdr3_length: 14
cdr3_aa: CASQEGGVGYEQYF

j_call: TRBJ2-1
v_call: TRBV28
cdr3_length: 17
cdr3_aa: CASRGGNPLNAYNEQFF

j_call: TRBJ2-7
v_call: TRBV3-1/TRBV3-2
cdr3_length: 12
cdr3_aa: CASSQGPGEQYF

j_call: TRBJ2-5
v_call: TRBV9
cdr3_length: 16
cdr3_aa: CASSVTGVAGVETQYF

j_call: TRBJ2-2
v_call: TRBV9
cdr3_length: 16
cdr3_aa: CASSVSSGSSTGELFF

j_call: TRBJ2-1
v_call: TRBV5-4
cdr3_length: 16
cdr3_aa: CASSLGYWGQGNEQFF

j_call: TRBJ2-7
v_call: TRBV6-5
cdr3_length: 14
cdr3_aa: CASSYTQGAREQYF

j_call: TRBJ2-7
v_call: TRBV18
cdr3_length: 15
cdr3_aa: CASSHPGQGTYEQYF

j_call: TRBJ2-1
v_call: TRBV6-5
cdr3_length: 13
cdr3_aa: CASNGQGAGEQFF

j_call: TRBJ1-1
v_call: TRBV7-9
cdr3_length: 13
cdr3_aa: CASSLAGGGEAFF

j_call: TRBJ2-3
v_call: TRBV7-8
cdr3_length: 14
cdr3_aa: CASSFSGRSDTQYF

j_call: TRBJ1-2
v_call: TRBV4-3
cdr3_length: 15
cdr3_aa: CASSQDPKGDYGYTF

j_call: TRBJ2-1
v_call: TRBV5-1
cdr3_length: 13
cdr3_aa: CASSLGRIGEQFF

j_call: TRBJ1-5
v_call: TRBV12-3/TRBV12-4
cdr3_length: 13
cdr3_aa: CASSSGEGQPQHF

j_call: TRBJ1-5
v_call: TRBV5-1
cdr3_length: 17
cdr3_aa: CASSLGAVGKTNQPQHF

j_call: TRBJ2-1
v_call: TRBV4-1
cdr3_length: 14
cdr3_aa: CASSRWTGRDEQFF

j_call: TRBJ2-7
v_call: TRBV5-1
cdr3_length: 14
cdr3_aa: CASSRETGSYEQYF

j_call: TRBJ1-1
v_call: TRBV29-1
cdr3_length: 12
cdr3_aa: CSVGHANTEAFF

j_call: TRBJ2-2
v_call: TRBV5-4
cdr3_length: 17
cdr3_aa: CASSLGLAGGSSGELFF

j_call: TRBJ1-2
v_call: TRBV27
cdr3_length: 17
cdr3_aa: CASSRGGSGGAGSGYTF

j_call: TRBJ1-6
v_call: TRBV9
cdr3_length: 14
cdr3_aa: CASSVEGGRSPLHF

j_call: TRBJ2-7
v_call: TRBV2
cdr3_length: 13
cdr3_aa: CASTPPGSYEQYF

j_call: TRBJ1-3
v_call: TRBV6-5
cdr3_length: 14
cdr3_aa: CASTIRGTGNTIYF

j_call: TRBJ2-7
v_call: TRBV7-9
cdr3_length: 14
cdr3_aa: CASSLTGSSYEQYF

j_call: TRBJ2-7
v_call: TRBV19
cdr3_length: 15
cdr3_aa: CASSIAGTGSYEQYF

j_call: TRBJ2-1
v_call: TRBV15
cdr3_length: 15
cdr3_aa: CATRILAGGSNEQFF

j_call: TRBJ2-3
v_call: TRBV28
cdr3_length: 13
cdr3_aa: CASSPGSTDTQYF

j_call: TRBJ2-7
v_call: TRBV7-9
cdr3_length: 11
cdr3_aa: CASSREYEQYF

j_call: TRBJ2-2
v_call: TRBV27
cdr3_length: 15
cdr3_aa: CASSWAGTNTGELFF

j_call: TRBJ2-7
v_call: TRBV7-9
cdr3_length: 16
cdr3_aa: CASSLAVTGGHHEQYF

j_call: TRBJ1-2
v_call: TRBV2
cdr3_length: 15
cdr3_aa: CASSEARQGITGYTF

j_call: TRBJ2-3
v_call: TRBV6-2/TRBV6-3
cdr3_length: 12
cdr3_aa: CASSYSGREQYF

j_call: TRBJ2-1
v_call: TRBV6-5
cdr3_length: 15
cdr3_aa: CASRLAGGFYNEQFF

j_call: TRBJ1-2
v_call: TRBV28
cdr3_length: 16
cdr3_aa: CASSPARTAGYYGYTF

j_call: TRBJ2-2
v_call: TRBV4-1
cdr3_length: 15
cdr3_aa: CASSRERVVTGELFF

j_call: TRBJ2-6
v_call: TRBV4-1
cdr3_length: 18
cdr3_aa: CASSHSTGEVSGANVLTF

j_call: TRBJ1-5
v_call: TRBV5-8
cdr3_length: 16
cdr3_aa: CASSLIGGAGNQPQHF

j_call: TRBJ1-4
v_call: TRBV29-1
cdr3_length: 14
cdr3_aa: CSVGRQGTNEKLFF